This paragraph covers one T cell receptor (beta chain) sequence. Its binding antigen is unknown. No much larger clone exists at a distance of one base, and base qualities are not known. The sample contains more than one DNA sequence encoding this CDR3. This record belongs to a study of cytomegalovirus exposure and HLA in healthy donors (dated by TCRdb to the late 2010s). With respect to the entire study: According to an earlier analysis of around 600 of the donors, roughly 180 million T cells yielded 100 million or so unique TCR beta sequences and roughly 280 Gb of sequence data. The study aimed to test whether cataloging public T cell receptors could reveal signatures of past pathogen exposure. An early release that covered some 640 HLA-typed donors contained around 300 gigabases of sequencing data and 80 million or so unique TCR sequences. Every discovery cohort repertoire had been produced on one sequencing platform. Genome-wide SNP genotypes for about 60% of the roughly 670 donors were used in a later genetic analysis, which treated that subset as a discovery cohort. Using immunosequencing, the study profiled T cell repertoires from about 620 subjects and related those repertoires to cytomegalovirus serostatus. In an earlier analysis of 587 of the donors, high-throughput TCR beta sequencing was used to judge whether each TCR beta V gene segment behaved as functional or pseudogenic. A separate validation cohort of roughly 130 different subjects was used in addition to the roughly 720-subject first cohort. Class I and class II HLA loci were covered by the typing at four-digit resolution. To predict cytomegalovirus infection status, the study combined high-throughput TCR immunosequencing, statistical association of individual TCRs with disease status, and machine learning. Among roughly 400 genotyped donors of the cohort, an average of around 250,000 unique TCR beta nucleotide sequences was sequenced per donor, of which about 20% were non-productive. About five DR-DQ haplotypes were handled as single units for association and clustering because linkage in the cohort was strong. In the later analysis, no new phenotypic data were used to find candidate immune exposures; instead, reliance was placed on TCR beta sequences and their occurrence across donors. A later analysis re-analyzed previously published TCR beta repertoires from several hundred donors and added high-resolution HLA genotyping to study TCR occurrence patterns. Alongside the repertoire data, information on donor age, sex, ethnicity and CMV serostatus was compiled. Among the approximately 400 genotyped donors, about 85% belonged to the genetic ancestry cluster associated with self-reported Caucasian donors. The number of typed donors differed by locus: about 620-640 for A, B, C, DRB1 and DQB1; roughly 510 for DQA1; roughly 600 for DPA1; and roughly 450 for DPB1.

Library preparation used the immunoSEQ multiplex PCR assay. The multiplex PCR relied on a mix of 60 forward primers for TCR Vbeta segments and 13 reverse primers for TCR Jbeta segments. A multiplex PCR assay on genomic DNA amplified the CDR3 region of rearranged TCR beta genes. The amplified TCR beta libraries were sequenced on the Illumina HiSeq System as 87-base-pair reads. Turning to the authors' computational methods: Across the roughly 600 repertoires, a later analysis counted tens of millions of unique TCR beta chains, roughly 11 million of which were shared by at least two donors. Raw reads were error-corrected and collapsed into unique sequences with a nearest-neighbor algorithm that merged closely related sequences to remove PCR and sequencing errors. V, D and J gene segments were assigned by aligning CDR3 sequences to IMGT reference sequences. For a sequence to be retained, a match of at least six nucleotides to both a V gene segment and a J gene segment was required. A rearrangement was called productive if the CDR3 had no stop codons and remained in frame with V and J, and every other rearrangement was called non-productive. CDR3 was defined by IMGT convention, running from the second conserved V-encoded cysteine to the conserved J-encoded phenylalanine. The earlier analysis of some 540 of the donors excluded any sequence lacking an unambiguous match to a single V gene segment. An earlier analysis of approximately 590 of the donors classified V segments as functional when productive rearrangements were above 56.7% and as segregating when the standard deviation between donors was above 5%. To diagnose cytomegalovirus status from the catalog of TCR beta chain sequences, a statistical classification framework was built. In a later analysis, V and J genes were assigned by comparing TCR nucleotide sequences against IMGT/GENE-DB human TR gene sequences. Using the TCRdist pipeline, a later analysis assigned CDR3 sequences along with most-parsimonious VDJ recombination scenarios. In a later analysis, every TCR beta chain was defined by the combination of its CDR3 amino acid sequence and its V-gene family, and reads without a unique V-gene family were dropped. As a way to deal with suspected cross-contamination and a sequencing artifact, a later analysis dropped approximately 570 nucleotide sequences that were highly shared and had low generation probability. In a later analysis, a clonal expansion index for each public chain was calculated from normalized within-repertoire ranks of inferred template counts. In a later analysis, generation probabilities were computed using a VDJ recombination model fitted to out-of-frame rearrangements, and the results were checked against IGoR. Hypergeometric tests were used in a later analysis to score TCR-TCR, TCR-HLA and TCR-CMV co-occurrence, with a repertoire-size bias correction applied to the TCR pairs. A later analysis estimated false discovery rates by permuting HLA or CMV assignments 20 times. In a later analysis, co-occurring TCRs were grouped using DBSCAN, with TCRdist sequence similarity added in when clustering inside HLA-allele-positive subsets. Repertoires with fewer than 30,000 or more than 120,000 public chains, plus five repertoires with anomalous nucleotide sharing, were excluded from co-occurrence clustering. In TCRdb, the immuneACCESS table is reduced to in-frame sequences with V and J assigned. These tables do not hold every clone; where another copy was compared, an unresolved V gene accounts for under half, and the others remain unexplained. V, J and clone size are taken as reported in that table, and D and trimming were inferred from the DNA itself. Within this sample are 150,000 to 200,000 clones, with approximately 80% of them counted one time only. The ten largest clones add up to about 1% of the sample.

Taken from cysteine to phenylalanine, the CDR3 has 14 residues. The entry retains the CDR3 DNA only, 42 bases that are in frame from base 1. Per the germline V gene, SGHRS is the CDR1 and YFSETQ is the CDR2. Between the V and J ends, shortened by 0 bases and 7 bases respectively, the junction contains 8 bases. Overall results and qualifications from the work: In a later analysis, most CMV-associated TCR beta chains were found to appear HLA-restricted, with HLA associations seemingly driven largely by CMV exposure. The authors suggested that the approach could potentially be generalized to other disease states and immunological phenotypes. Across donors, most TCR sequences were observed very rarely, whereas some public TCRs were present in many individuals. Some IMGT-functional V segments, including TRBV6-2 and TRBV6-3, could not be distinguished by the 87-base-pair reads and were therefore excluded. For the cohort, immune exposure information was limited to CMV serostatus. In a later analysis, several top co-occurrence clusters were reported to appear linked to parvovirus B19, influenza, CMV and Epstein-Barr virus. In an earlier analysis of around 500 of the donors, most TCR beta V segments appeared in productive rearrangements about 87% or about 30% of the time, broadly matching IMGT annotations. Linkage disequilibrium might explain the correlated functional status among segregating V segments, but an unknown experimental factor could not be ruled out. Because HLA typing was missing for some donors at each locus, association tests included only the typed subset. Compared with equally common non-associated chains, HLA-associated TCR beta chains in a later analysis were more clonally expanded and had lower generation probabilities. Presence/absence analyses assumed roughly uniform sequencing depth across donors, an assumption that may not hold. A group of highly shared sequence variants was considered likely to be a technical artifact of the sequencing pipeline. In a later genetic analysis, a missense DCLRE1C variant was associated with V-gene and J-gene trimming of TCR beta chains, and the association was replicated in an independent cohort. A further reported finding was that TCR beta sequences accurately predicted the HLA-A and HLA-B alleles for most subjects in the first cohort. According to a later analysis, TCR association rates differed among HLA loci, with DRB1 alleles showing the most associated TCRs and HLA-C alleles showing the fewest. Strong co-occurrence of HLA alleles, especially DR and DQ, made assigning TCR associations to individual alleles difficult. The study listed 150 to 200 TCR beta chains as associated with cytomegalovirus. The earlier analysis of 587 of the donors excluded 15 to 20 rarely observed V segments, including chromosome 9 orphons, because counts were too low. Three of the identified cytomegalovirus-associated TCR beta chains were confirmed in vitro to be specific for cytomegalovirus antigens. This cohort had only TCR beta chains sequenced, and the lack of alpha or paired-chain data limited which features could be detected. According to a later genetic analysis, donors in an Asian-associated ancestry cluster had fewer N-insertions in productive TCRs than the roughly 670-donor mean. The classifier was reported to diagnose cytomegalovirus status with high specificity and sensitivity in both the original and validation cohorts. In a later analysis, about 17,000 TCR beta sequences were associated with specific HLA alleles at a false discovery rate of 0.05.

The cohort comprised hundreds of healthy bone marrow donors. Cohort members were all nominally healthy when sampled, although unrecorded immune exposures were likely present. The donor was CMV seronegative and belonged to the group of 352 seronegative cohort members. Each donor provided a peripheral blood sample, and peripheral blood mononuclear cells were used for TCR beta sequencing. Genomic DNA extraction from the blood cell samples was performed with the Qiagen DNeasy Blood Extraction Kit. This TCR was sampled from a woman between 40 and 50 years old in good health and CMV-seronegative. The sequencing sample was made of PBMCs. The V gene is TRBV5-1 and the J gene is TRBJ1-6, with a weak D call of TRBD1 (6 bases match). The CDR3 region reads CASSLDRANSPLHF. The DNA sequence is given as TGCGCCAGCAGCTTGGACAGGGCCAATTCACCCCTCCACTTT. Reference TRBV5-1 and TRBJ1-6 proteins supply the regions before and after the CDR3; the full variable domain is: KAGVTQTPRYLIKTRGQQVTLSCSPISGHRSVSWYQQTPGQGLQFLFEYFSETQRNKGNFPGRFSGRQFSNSRSEMNVSTLELGDSALYLCASSLDRANSPLHFGNGTRLTVT.